Shown below are 25 T cell receptor beta chains from a single sample sequenced in a study of T cell responses to AZD1222 COVID-19 vaccine. Sequencing was performed with immunoSEQ multiplex PCR; in TCRdb, only in-frame clones are kept and a portion is missing. The sample holds some 180,000 clones, roughly 92% seen once. The sequenced sample was peripheral blood, obtained 28 days after the second dose of the MenACWY control vaccine. The receptors were sampled from an adult who received the MenACWY meningococcal vaccine as a control.

The gene calls are TRBV7-2 and TRBJ2-7; D perhaps matches TRBD1 (6 bases). This CDR3 contains 13 residues. Germline-derived CDR1 and CDR2 are SGHTA and FQGNSA. The ends were cut back, 2 bases at V and 4 bases at J, with 9 bases in the middle. CDR3 amino acids: CASSLRTVYEQYF. CDR3 DNA sequence: TGTGCCAGCAGCTTAAGGACAGTATACGAGCAGTACTTC.

The rearrangement joins TRBV7-8 to TRBJ2-7; 7 bases line up with TRBD2. CDR3 length equals 14 residues. The germline CDR1 and CDR2 sequences are SGHVS and FQNEAQ. Germline trimming cut 5 bases from V and 4 bases from J; bases unmatched to any gene: 8. The CDR3 DNA sequence: TGTGCCAGCAGCCCGGGACTACTACTATACGAGCAGTACTTC. Translation gives CASSPGLLLYEQYF.

The rearrangement links TRBV3-1 (or the pseudogene TRBV3-2) to TRBJ2-1, with 10 bases aligning to TRBD2. V was clipped by 1 base and J by 6 bases; unmatched bases: 9. Germline assignment: CDR1 LGHDT and CDR2 YNNKEL (reference sequence). There are 17 residues in the CDR3. The CDR3 DNA follows: TGTGCCAGCAGCCAAGTGTCACTAGCGGGACGGGGCAATGAGCAGTTCTTC. Protein product: CASSQVSLAGRGNEQFF.

V gene TRBV30 combines with J gene TRBJ1-1, with D perhaps matching TRBD1 (6 bases). This CDR3 has 13 residues. From germline, CDR1 is GTSNPN and CDR2 SVGIG (reference sequence). Trimming took off 3 bases at V and 3 bases at J, with 11 bases between the two ends. The CDR3 DNA reads TGTGCCTGGAGCAAGAACAGGGACACTGAAGCTTTCTTT. Its translation is CAWSKNRDTEAFF.

This clone was counted a few times. The chain carries TRBV3-1 (or the pseudogene TRBV3-2) and TRBJ2-5; D gene unclear. Germline-derived CDR1 and CDR2 are LGHDT and YNNKEL (reference sequence). CDR3 length: 14 amino acids. Trimming stripped 0 bases from V and 6 bases from J, with 11 bases between. The CDR3 DNA sequence: TGTGCCAGCAGCCAAGACTGGCGTGGAAAGACCCAGTACTTC. Its protein is CASSQDWRGKTQYF.

In this sample, this clone turned up once. Other DNA sequences of this sample code for an identical CDR3. The DNA for the CDR3 is TGCGCCAGCAGCTTGGAAGGGGTTAACTATGGCTACACCTTC. Its translation is CASSLEGVNYGYTF. The chain combines TRBV5-1 with TRBJ1-2; a weak D match, TRBD1 (5 bases). This CDR3 spans 14 amino acids. CDR1 is SGHRS, CDR2 YFSETQ, per germline. Trimming left V 0 bases short and J 1 base short, with 7 bases between.

The CDR3 spells CASALRGTAKINSPLHF. Here the CDR3 DNA reads TGTGCCAGCGCCCTGAGGGGGACAGCAAAAATTAATTCACCCCTCCACTTT. V is TRBV7-2 and J is TRBJ1-6, with 7 bases matching TRBD1. This CDR3 region has 17 residues. The germline V gene has CDR1 SGHTA and CDR2 FQGNSA. J lost 6 bases, V lost 8 bases, and 16 bases had no gene match.

The CDR3 reads CASSPTFQVQGEQFF. In nucleotides, the CDR3 is TGTGCCAGCAGTCCAACCTTCCAGGTGCAGGGTGAGCAGTTCTTC. V is TRBV27 and J is TRBJ2-1, with TRBD1 as a possible D gene (5 bases). Germline CDR1 reads MNHEY; CDR2 reads SMNVEV (reference sequence). V lost 5 bases to trimming and J lost 9 bases, with 20 bases between them. The CDR3 spans 15 residues.

The chain has TRBV19 and TRBJ2-5; 10 bases align to TRBD1. The CDR3 has 16 amino acids. The ends lost 6 bases at V and 2 bases at J; junction bases unmatched: 9. Germline loops: CDR1 LNHDA, CDR2 SQIVND (reference sequence). CDR3 sequence: CASSPRDRGLQETQYF. CDR3 nucleotides: TGTGCCAGTAGCCCGAGGGACAGGGGCCTTCAAGAGACCCAGTACTTC.

This clone was counted a single time. The gene calls are TRBV6-5 and TRBJ2-3; no clear D. Germline CDR1 is MNHEY and CDR2 is SVGAGI. The CDR3 runs 14 residues. The V end was cut by 6 bases, the J end by 3 bases, with 13 bases between. The CDR3 DNA reads as TGTGCCAGCAGGCTCTGGGCCGAGACAGATACGCAGTATTTT. Amino acids: CASRLWAETDTQYF.

The CDR3 DNA sequence: TGTGCCAGCAGCTGGAGGACAGGGGACACTGAAGCTTTCTTT. This encodes CASSWRTGDTEAFF. This chain connects TRBV7-2 to TRBJ1-1; TRBD1 matches at 9 bases. Germline loops: CDR1 SGHTA, CDR2 FQGNSA. V lost 4 bases to trimming and J lost 3 bases; unmatched junction nucleotides: 3. The CDR3 sequence is 14 residues long.

This clone appeared once. The CDR3 protein is CASSLVGQLNEKLFF. The CDR3 bases are TGTGCCAGCAGCTTAGTAGGACAGCTCAATGAAAAACTGTTTTTT. The chain recombines TRBV11-2 with TRBJ1-4; TRBD1 might be the D (6 bases). Per germline, CDR1 SGHAT and CDR2 FQNNGV. This CDR3 region has 15 residues. The V end lost 1 base, the J end lost 5 bases, and 11 bases lay between the germline ends. Full variable domain (outside the CDR3, taken from reference TRBV11-2 and TRBJ1-4): EAGVAQSPRYKIIEKRQSVAFWCNPISGHATLYWYQQILGQGPKLLIQFQNNGVVDDSQLPKDRFSAERLKGVDSTLKIQPAKLEDSAVYLCASSLVGQLNEKLFFGSGTQLSVL.

This chain uses TRBV19 with TRBJ2-1, with D perhaps TRBD1 (6 bases). CDR3 length equals 17 residues. V lost 5 bases and J 0 bases, leaving 17 bases between the germline ends. From germline, CDR1 is LNHDA and CDR2 SQIVND (reference sequence). CDR3 sequence reads: CASSGSGQSSSYNEQFF. Here the CDR3 DNA reads TGTGCCAGTAGTGGGTCCGGACAGAGTAGCTCCTACAATGAGCAGTTCTTC.

The chain couples TRBV7-3 to TRBJ1-6; 7 bases line up with TRBD1. After removal of 5 bases from V and 8 bases from J, the junction contained 9 bases not matched to a gene. The CDR3 has 15 residues. Per the germline V gene, CDR1 is SGHTA and CDR2 is FQGTGA. CDR3: CASSPQGGRHSPLHF. The DNA of the CDR3 is TGTGCCAGCAGCCCCCAGGGGGGGCGTCATTCACCCCTCCACTTT.

About this clone itself: The germline gene is not matched at one end of the junction; a read error may be the cause. The CDR3 loop reads CATSRDRGVGRPTF. In DNA, the CDR3 is TGTGCCACCAGCAGAGATCGCGGGGTCGGGAGGCCGACTTTT. V is TRBV15 and J is TRBJ1-4; D not certain. CDR3 length: 14 amino acids. Germline-derived CDR1 and CDR2 are LNHNV and YYDKDF (reference sequence). Full variable domain (outside the CDR3, taken from reference TRBV15 and TRBJ1-4): DAMVIQNPRYQVTQFGKPVTLSCSQTLNHNVMYWYQQKSSQAPKLLFHYYDKDFNNEADTPDNFQSRRPNTSFCFLDIRSPGLGDTAMYLCATSRDRGVGRPTFGSGTQLSVL.

V is TRBV5-8 and J is TRBJ2-3, with TRBD2 matching over 12 bases. V dropped 4 bases and J dropped 1; count of bases not matched to a gene: 1. Per germline, CDR1 SGHTS and CDR2 YDEGEE. This CDR3 has 15 residues. The CDR3, as DNA: TGTGCCAGCAGCCGACTAGCGGGAGGCACAGATACGCAGTATTTT. This translates into CASSRLAGGTDTQYF. The full variable domain, rest sourced from reference TRBV5-8 and TRBJ2-3, is EAGVTQSPTHLIKTRGQQATLRCSPISGHTSVYWYQQALGLGLQFLLWYDEGEERNRGNFPPRFSGRQFPNYSSELNVNALELEDSALYLCASSRLAGGTDTQYFGPGTRLTVL.

The chain has TRBV19 and TRBJ2-5; 10 nucleotides line up with TRBD2. The CDR3 length is 15 residues. The germline CDR1 and CDR2 sequences are LNHDA and SQIVND (reference sequence). V trimming: 4 bases; J trimming: 2 bases; junction bases outside the gene matches: 4. In DNA, the CDR3 is TGTGCCAGTAGTACTGGGACTAGCGAGCAAGAGACCCAGTACTTC. Translation: CASSTGTSEQETQYF.

This chain joins TRBV4-2 and TRBJ1-1; 7 nucleotides agree with TRBD1. In germline, CDR1 is LGHNA, CDR2 YNFKEQ. Germline trimming cut 5 bases from V and 0 bases from J; bases unmatched to any gene: 6. This CDR3 is built from 15 residues. The CDR3 protein is CASSWGRGVNTEAFF. The CDR3 DNA sequence: TGTGCCAGCAGCTGGGGCAGGGGGGTGAACACTGAAGCTTTCTTT.

The chain is built from TRBV10-3 and TRBJ2-7; tentative D call: TRBD2 (6 bases). V was shortened by 7 bases and J by 3 bases, with 13 bases between the two germline ends. This CDR3 has 13 residues. The germline V gene encodes CDR1 ENHRY and CDR2 SYGVKD. The CDR3 here is CAIMKEGLYEQYF. For the CDR3, the DNA is TGTGCCATCATGAAGGAGGGCCTCTACGAGCAGTACTTC.

The genes are TRBV9 and TRBJ2-7, with TRBD2 matching over 16 bases. The germline V gene has CDR1 SGDLS and CDR2 YYNGEE. V lost 9 bases to trimming and J lost 4 bases; unmatched junction nucleotides: 16. The CDR3 has 18 residues. The CDR3 loop reads CATARRGLAGGHVYEQYF. In DNA form, the CDR3 reads TGTGCCACCGCACGCCGGGGACTAGCGGGAGGGCACGTTTACGAGCAGTACTTC.

This chain joins TRBV6-5 and TRBJ2-7; D unresolved. Between the trimmed V and J ends, which lost 0 bases and 4 bases, there was a span of 10 bases. CDR3 length: 14 residues. Germline CDR1 and CDR2: MNHEY and SVGAGI. Here the CDR3 DNA reads TGTGCCAGCAGTTACTCAGTGATCGGGTACGAGCAGTACTTC. It yields the protein CASSYSVIGYEQYF.

J is TRBJ2-1 and V is TRBV27; 8 bases map to TRBD2. Trimming took 6 bases from V and 0 from J; bases not matched to a gene: 4. Germline-derived CDR1 and CDR2 are MNHEY and SMNVEV (reference sequence). The CDR3 sequence is 15 residues long. The CDR3 is CASRRTSLSYNEQFF. CDR3 DNA sequence: TGTGCCAGCAGAAGGACTAGCCTCTCCTACAATGAGCAGTTCTTC.

The chain uses TRBV19 and TRBJ2-6, with no clear D. There are 13 residues in the CDR3. The V end lost 11 bases, the J end lost 4 bases, and 12 bases lay between the germline ends. CDR1 is LNHDA, CDR2 SQIVND, per germline (reference sequence). The CDR3 sequence is CAYRASGANVLTF. The CDR3 nucleotides read TGTGCCTACCGGGCCTCGGGGGCCAACGTCCTGACTTTC.

V is TRBV3-1 (or the pseudogene TRBV3-2) and J is TRBJ2-3; D remains unclear. The length of the CDR3 is 14 residues. In germline, CDR1 is LGHDT, CDR2 YNNKEL (reference sequence). V lost 0 bases and J 6 bases, leaving 10 bases between the germline ends. The CDR3 reads CASSQEIGSDTQYF. The CDR3 DNA is TGTGCCAGCAGCCAAGAGATAGGAAGTGATACGCAGTATTTT.

This clone showed up just once. The chain joins TRBV6-5 to TRBJ1-5, with 8 bases matching TRBD1. Germline CDR1 MNHEY, CDR2 SVGAGI. J gave up 4 bases and V 4 bases, and 6 bases lay outside the gene matches. The CDR3 runs 15 residues. CDR3 sequence (DNA): TGTGCCAGCAGTTCCGGACAGGGAGGGAATCAGCCCCAGCATTTT. It is translated as CASSSGQGGNQPQHF.